This T cell receptor beta chain is drawn from a study of OX40 agonist ivuxolimab in advanced cancers. Study-level background: Ivuxolimab, which targeted the costimulatory receptor OX40 (CD134), was an agonistic, fully human IgG2 monoclonal antibody. Intravenous ivuxolimab was administered to patients every 2 weeks at six dose levels: 0.01, 0.1, 0.3, 1.5, 3 and 10 mg/kg. Of the approximately 53 patients in dose escalation, some 20 had hepatocellular carcinoma, some 15 had melanoma, 9 had renal cell carcinoma and 9 had head and neck cancer. In the dose-escalation cohort, around four fifths of patients were male, and the mean age was roughly 60 years with a range of roughly 20 to 79. Prior anti-PD-1, anti-PD-L1 or anti-CTLA-4 therapy was permitted, and checkpoint inhibitors had been received by less than 45% of dose-escalation patients. Partial responses were achieved by three dose-escalation patients, of whom one had hepatocellular carcinoma and two had cutaneous melanoma. Peripheral TCRbeta sequencing aimed to test whether ivuxolimab altered TCR sequence diversity and caused clonal T-cell expansion. The paper covers the monotherapy dose-escalation part of the phase I ivuxolimab trial, which included N of about 50 patients. Study-level results and caveats: On average, CD8+ T cells showed more expanded clones than CD4+ T cells after ivuxolimab. Partial responders in the 0.1-3.0 mg/kg groups had among the lowest normalized peripheral clonal expansion, especially among CD8+ T cells. Low levels of normalized T-cell clonal expansion were also seen in some nonresponding patients. The antigen specificity of the clonally expanded peripheral T cells was not determined. Clonal expansion of both CD4+ and CD8+ blood T cells was observed from baseline to week 6 at doses 0.1 to 3.0 mg/kg.

Genomic DNA was extracted from sorted cells for sequencing of the TCRbeta CDR3 region. The immunoSEQ Assay was used for sequencing of TCRbeta CDR3 regions. TCRdb provides this immuneACCESS table in a form limited to in-frame rearrangements. Some clones are lacking; in checked studies, under half of them reflect an unresolved V gene, and why the rest are absent is not known. A total of 30,000 to 40,000 clones appear in this sample, roughly four fifths of them only once. The ten largest account for about 25% of the sample. The trial excluded patients who had a history of autoimmune disease or were on systemic immunosuppression. Peripheral blood for TCR sequencing was collected from all dose cohorts at baseline, on cycle 4 day 1, and on cycle 7 day 1. Samples came from an open-label, multicenter, first-in-human phase I dose-escalation trial of ivuxolimab. The trial enrolled adults with locally advanced or metastatic head and neck squamous cell, hepatocellular, melanoma or renal cell carcinoma. Before TCR sequencing, CD4+ T cells and CD8+ T cells were sorted from peripheral blood as separate populations.

Details on this clone: No antigen is known for it. No base qualities exist here, and no much larger clone lies one base off it.

Sequencing used CD4+ or CD8+ T cells sorted from blood, obtained in a trial of the OX40 agonist ivuxolimab. The source of this sequence is an adult with an advanced solid tumor such as melanoma, head and neck, liver or kidney cancer.

The CDR3: CSVPGLGGNEQYF. The bases read TGCAGCGTTCCCGGGCTAGGAGGGAACGAGCAGTACTTC. This chain is built from TRBV29-1 and TRBJ2-7; the D gene is possibly TRBD2, with 6 bases matching. The CDR3 sequence holds 13 residues, the cysteine and phenylalanine included. Just the 39-base CDR3 DNA is kept, in frame starting at base 1. The germline V gene gives CDR1 as SQVTM and CDR2 as ANQGSEA. V loses 5 bases, J loses 5 bases, and the germline ends lie 16 bases apart.